This TCR beta chain was captured by sequencing in a study of cytomegalovirus exposure and HLA in healthy donors (TCRdb year 2017). General notes on the study: The roughly 650 repertoires of the first cohort and the 110 or so validation repertoires were produced on the same platform, according to a later analysis. The study aimed to test whether cataloging public T cell receptors could reveal signatures of past pathogen exposure. In addition to the first cohort of approximately 670 subjects, a separate validation cohort of approximately 130 different subjects was used. To predict cytomegalovirus infection status, the study combined high-throughput TCR immunosequencing, statistical association of individual TCRs with disease status, and machine learning. What the research found in general, with its limitations: Subsequent analysis determined that TCRs grouped into clusters in the first cohort also showed a tendency toward co-occurrence across the 130 or so validation repertoires, and 94% of cluster scores exceeded 0. In vitro tests confirmed that a few of the cytomegalovirus-associated TCR beta chains recognize cytomegalovirus antigens. The authors suggested that the approach could potentially be generalized to other disease states and immunological phenotypes. All 120 or so repertoires were used to score co-occurrence in the validation cohort in a later analysis, because that analysis had no HLA typing for the cohort. While some public TCRs were present in many individuals, most TCR sequences turned up only very rarely across donors. The classifier was reported to diagnose cytomegalovirus status with high specificity and sensitivity in both the original cohort and the validation cohort. The study gave a list of some 150 TCR beta chains associated with cytomegalovirus.

The CDR3 has 14 amino acids, counting the end cysteine and phenylalanine. Here the CDR3 DNA is all that survives: 42 bases in frame from base 1. Here V drops 0 bases and J drops 4 bases, and the junction holds 3 bases not matched to any gene. Reading the germline V gene gives CDR1 SGDLS and CDR2 YYNGEE. This clone occurred once. Its binding antigen is unknown. One base away there is no much larger clone; base qualities are not given. The donors were included in the validation cohort of approximately 120 subjects, a group kept apart from the approximately 650-subject first cohort. The method behind the library was the immunoSEQ multiplex PCR assay. For the original study's pipeline: A statistical classification framework was built to diagnose cytomegalovirus status from the catalog of TCR beta chain sequences. The table was pulled from immuneACCESS by TCRdb, which kept in-frame rearrangements only. Such tables lose some clones; where checked, under half of the loss comes from unresolved V genes, and the rest has no known cause. The V and J calls and clone size were taken over from that table, and D and trimming were inferred from the DNA. This sample has around 56,000 clones in its table, and 75% to 90% of those were observed once. 15% of the sample is held by the ten biggest clonotypes.

The rearrangement combines TRBV9 with TRBJ2-7, with 8 bases in between that match TRBD1. Sequenced input: PBMCs. The TCR sequence derives from a woman younger than 30 in good health and CMV-seronegative. The CDR3 reads CASSVGDRGYEQYF. The bases read TGTGCCAGCAGCGTAGGAGACAGGGGTTACGAGCAGTACTTC.